This T cell receptor beta chain was found in a study of T cells of healthy individuals. Germline CDR1 and CDR2: SGHVS and FNYEAQ. Deletions cut 0 bases from V and 7 bases from J, with 16 bases between. The CDR3 spans 17 residues. This clonotype was seen a handful of times. TCRdb used MiXCR to reprocess the 5' RACE reads, holding one entry per CDR3 protein. The table includes about 53,000 distinct CDR3 sequences, about 15% detected once. The V call is TRBV7-6, the J call TRBJ2-6, with no clear D. The TCR was taken from a human donor in good health. The CDR3 here is CASSLAWTSNRANVLTF. The CDR3 DNA reads as TGTGCCAGCAGCTTAGCCTGGACCTCGAATCGCGCCAACGTCCTGACTTTC.